A single sample is the source of the 32 T cell receptor beta chains below, sequenced in a study of PD-L1 blockade in urothelial cancer. The time point denotes: pretreatment peripheral blood. Method: immunoSEQ multiplex PCR; TCRdb's copy keeps in-frame clones and lacks some. The sample records around 35,000 clones, approximately 87% being singletons. The sequencing here drew on PBMCs, taken around atezolizumab (anti-PD-L1) treatment. Receptors originate from a man in his sixties with urothelial cancer.

The chain has TRBV7-3 and TRBJ2-4; 9 nucleotides agree with TRBD2. Germline V gene lookup returns CDR1 SGHTA and CDR2 FQGTGA. The trim removed 4 bases at V and 0 bases at J, leaving 16 bases unmatched. The CDR3 totals 20 residues. For the CDR3, the DNA is TGTGCCAGCAGCTCCTTAGAACTAGCGGGCTCTCCCCTAGCCAAAAACATTCAGTACTTC. Amino acids: CASSSLELAGSPLAKNIQYF.

The CDR3 bases are TGTGCCAGCAGCCAAGTCTACGGGGTTGGAGAGACCCAGTACTTC. Translated: CASSQVYGVGETQYF. The V and J genes are TRBV4-2 and TRBJ2-5, with a tentative D call TRBD2 (5 bases). Trimming took off 1 base at V and 4 bases at J, with 13 bases between the two ends. There are 15 residues in the CDR3. Germline CDR1 is LGHNA and CDR2 is YNFKEQ.

The CDR3 spells CASSTRTGGYEQYF. In DNA, the CDR3 is TGTGCCAGCAGTACCCGGACAGGGGGCTACGAGCAGTACTTC. The chain uses TRBV6-1 and TRBJ2-7; the match to TRBD1 covers 10 bases. The CDR3 covers 14 residues. V lost 5 bases to trimming and J lost 3 bases; unmatched junction nucleotides: 4. CDR1 is MNHNS, CDR2 SASEGT, per germline.

This clone occurred once. This rearrangement joins TRBV27 to TRBJ1-1; the match to TRBD1 covers 9 bases. The ends lost 4 bases at V and 1 base at J; junction bases unmatched: 7. CDR1 MNHEY and CDR2 SMNVEV come from the germline V gene (reference sequence). This CDR3 has 16 residues. The CDR3 sequence is CASSYTGGAGNTEAFF. The CDR3 DNA sequence: TGTGCCAGCAGTTATACAGGGGGCGCCGGGAACACTGAAGCTTTCTTT.

This chain links TRBV11-3 with TRBJ2-2; TRBD1 agrees at 9 bases. Germline loops: CDR1 SGHNT, CDR2 YENEEA. The CDR3 has 12 amino acids. The V and J ends lost 10 bases and 7 bases, in that order; junction bases with no gene match: 4. As DNA, the CDR3 is TGTGCCACCGGGACAGGGAGCGGGGAGCTGTTTTTT. This codes for CATGTGSGELFF.

The rearrangement joins TRBV29-1 to TRBJ1-1, with D perhaps TRBD1 (5 bases). V was trimmed by 2 bases and J by 3 bases, leaving 10 bases between them. CDR3 size: 13 residues. Germline V CDR1 and CDR2: SQVTM, ANQGSEA. CDR3 bases: TGCAGCGTTGAAAGGGGCCAGGACACTGAAGCTTTCTTT. Translated: CSVERGQDTEAFF.

The rearrangement links TRBV6-1 to TRBJ1-2, with D perhaps TRBD1 (6 bases). The CDR3 contains 16 residues. The germline V and J ends were trimmed by 2 bases and 4 bases, with 17 bases remaining between them. CDR1 is MNHNS, CDR2 SASEGT, per germline. CDR3 protein: CASSEWSRQATYGYTF. For the CDR3, the DNA is TGTGCCAGCAGTGAATGGTCGAGACAGGCAACCTATGGCTACACCTTC.

The rearrangement joins TRBV5-4 to TRBJ2-5; D is perhaps TRBD2 (6 bases). The CDR3 runs to 14 residues. V lost 0 bases and J 5 bases, leaving 11 bases between the germline ends. Germline V gives CDR1 SGHNT, CDR2 YYREEE (reference sequence). DNA of the CDR3: TGTGCCAGCAGCTTGGCGGGAGTGGGCGAGACCCAGTACTTC. Protein product: CASSLAGVGETQYF.

The chain recombines TRBV7-2 with TRBJ1-2, with D maybe TRBD1 (6 bases). The CDR3 runs to 15 residues. CDR1 and CDR2 (germline): SGHTA, FQGNSA. The V and J ends lost 2 bases and 0 bases respectively, with 10 bases between them. CDR3 protein: CASSLTGISNYGYTF. In DNA, the CDR3 is TGTGCCAGCAGCTTAACAGGGATCTCTAACTATGGCTACACCTTC.

The genes are TRBV2 and TRBJ1-5; 7 bases are shared with TRBD1. This CDR3 is built from 14 residues. Germline CDR1 is SNHLY and CDR2 is FYNNEI. Trimming cost V 5 bases and J 6 bases; bases outside gene matches: 7. DNA for the CDR3: TGTGCCAGCAGTCTACAGGGGCAAGGTCAGCCCCAGCATTTT. Its protein product is CASSLQGQGQPQHF. The full variable domain, its missing parts supplied by reference TRBV2 and TRBJ1-5, is EPEVTQTPSHQVTQMGQEVILRCVPISNHLYFYWYRQILGQKVEFLVSFYNNEISEKSEIFDDQFSVERPDGSNFTLKIRSTKLEDSAMYFCASSLQGQGQPQHFGDGTRLSIL.

As for this clone: This specimen includes other DNA sequences encoding the same CDR3. V usage is TRBV9 and J usage is TRBJ2-7; D is uncertain. The CDR3 runs 13 residues. V gave up 0 bases and J gave up 2 bases, with 6 bases separating them. The germline gives CDR1 SGDLS, CDR2 YYNGEE. As DNA, the CDR3 is TGTGCCAGCAGCGTAGGGCTAGCCTACGAGCAGTACTTC. Translation: CASSVGLAYEQYF.

As DNA, the CDR3 is TGTGCCAGCAGCTCAGGACTAGCGGGGCGCACAGATACGCAGTATTTT. Translating it yields CASSSGLAGRTDTQYF. The V and J genes are TRBV7-2 and TRBJ2-3, with 12 bases fitting TRBD2. Germline V gene sequence: CDR1 SGHTA, CDR2 FQGNSA. V lost 4 bases and J lost 1; bases outside the gene matches: 3. The CDR3 runs 16 residues. Drawing the rest from reference TRBV7-2 and TRBJ2-3, the complete variable domain is GAGVSQSPSNKVTEKGKDVELRCDPISGHTALYWYRQSLGQGLEFLIYFQGNSAPDKSGLPSDRFSAERTGGSVSTLTIQRTQQEDSAVYLCASSSGLAGRTDTQYFGPGTRLTVL.

The chain has TRBV7-2 and TRBJ2-3; 14 bases map to TRBD2. From germline, CDR1 is SGHTA and CDR2 FQGNSA. This CDR3 is built from 15 residues. V gave up 6 bases and J gave up 7 bases; unmatched junction bases: 6. CDR3 residues: CASREGLAGVYTQYF. In DNA form, the CDR3 reads TGTGCCAGCAGAGAGGGACTAGCGGGAGTATATACGCAGTATTTT.

The chain employs TRBV5-3 and TRBJ1-1; D possibly corresponds to TRBD1 (6 bases). TRBV5-3 is identified as an open reading frame with a role that is uncertain. V was shortened by 4 bases and J by 5 bases, with 30 bases between the two germline ends. This CDR3 contains 19 residues. CDR3: CARSPPRGGAFSCMTEAFF. The CDR3 DNA is TGTGCCAGAAGCCCACCGAGGGGGGGCGCGTTCTCTTGCATGACTGAAGCTTTCTTT.

The chain combines TRBV6-1 with TRBJ1-2, with 9 bases identical to TRBD1. V shed 2 bases and J 1 base; nucleotides not matched to a gene: 8. Per germline, CDR1 MNHNS and CDR2 SASEGT. This CDR3 contains 17 residues. CDR3 nucleotides: TGTGCCAGCAGTGAACTACCCACAGGGGGCTTTAACTATGGCTACACCTTC. Its translation: CASSELPTGGFNYGYTF.

This chain uses TRBV7-9 with TRBJ2-7; D uncertain. This CDR3 spans 13 amino acids. V lost 5 bases and J 2 bases, leaving 10 bases between the germline ends. From germline, CDR1 is SEHNR and CDR2 FQNEAQ (reference sequence). The CDR3 nucleotides read TGTGCCAGCAGCCATGACTTCACCTACGAGCAGTACTTC. Its translation is CASSHDFTYEQYF.

This clone was recorded only once. The chain combines TRBV7-9 with TRBJ1-5; the match to TRBD1 covers 7 bases. Germline assignment: CDR1 SEHNR and CDR2 FQNEAQ (reference sequence). The CDR3 covers 15 residues. The trim removed 5 bases at V and 4 bases at J, leaving 8 bases unmatched. The CDR3: CASSPGTADNQPQHF. CDR3 nucleotides: TGTGCCAGCAGCCCCGGGACAGCGGATAATCAGCCCCAGCATTTT.

V is TRBV4-3 and J is TRBJ1-2; D is ambiguous. This CDR3 is 16 amino acids long. In germline, CDR1 is LGHNA, CDR2 YSLEER. Between the trimmed V and J ends, which lost 0 bases and 0 bases, there was a span of 11 bases. The CDR3, as DNA: TGCGCCAGCAGCCAAGATTTAGCCAGAACTAACTATGGCTACACCTTC. Translating it yields CASSQDLARTNYGYTF.

The gene calls are TRBV19 and TRBJ2-1; 7 nucleotides agree with TRBD2. With V trimmed by 6 bases and J by 4 bases, 9 bases remained unmatched. The CDR3 length is 15 residues. Per the germline V gene, CDR1 is LNHDA and CDR2 is SQIVND (reference sequence). CDR3 loop: CASSLGGESYNEQFF. CDR3 bases: TGTGCCAGTAGCCTTGGGGGGGAGTCTTACAATGAGCAGTTCTTC.

Details on this clone: Other DNA sequences of this sample code for an identical CDR3. The gene calls are TRBV7-3 and TRBJ2-5, with a tentative D call TRBD1 (5 bases). Germline V gives CDR1 SGHTA, CDR2 FQGTGA. V was trimmed by 5 bases and J by 1 base, leaving 11 bases between them. This CDR3 contains 14 residues. DNA of the CDR3: TGTGCCAGCAGCCCAACAGGCCTCCAAGAGACCCAGTACTTC. Its protein product is CASSPTGLQETQYF.

The V and J genes are TRBV5-1 and TRBJ1-5; 8 bases agree with TRBD1. The CDR3 consists of 13 residues. V was clipped by 0 bases and J by 7 bases; unmatched bases: 0. CDR1 and CDR2 (germline): SGHRS, YFSETQ. The CDR3 DNA follows: TGCGCCAGCAGCTTGGACAGGGGGCAGCCCCAGCATTTT. Translated: CASSLDRGQPQHF.

This sequence joins TRBV11-2 and TRBJ2-1; D perhaps matches TRBD1 (6 bases). V lost 10 bases and J 6 bases, leaving 13 bases between the germline ends. The CDR3 totals 12 residues. The germline CDR1 and CDR2 sequences are SGHAT and FQNNGV. The CDR3 DNA is TGTGCCATTCTGGACAGCGGCAATGAGCAGTTCTTC. It translates to CAILDSGNEQFF.

This chain joins TRBV19 and TRBJ1-6; D is undetermined. The CDR3 extends over 18 amino acids. Germline V lookup: CDR1 LNHDA, CDR2 SQIVND (reference sequence). Trimming cost V 3 bases and J 7 bases, with 22 bases left between them. The CDR3 DNA is TGTGCCAGTAGTATTCGTTTTCCACAACCCCCTCTCAATTCACCCCTCCACTTT. Amino acids: CASSIRFPQPPLNSPLHF.

This chain joins TRBV5-4 and TRBJ1-2, with D possibly being TRBD1 (6 bases). The germline V gene encodes CDR1 SGHNT and CDR2 YYREEE (reference sequence). The CDR3 runs 16 residues. V lost 4 bases and J 1 base, leaving 17 bases between the germline ends. CDR3 protein: CASSPPNRAHNYGYTF. The CDR3 DNA reads as TGTGCCAGCAGCCCACCAAACAGGGCTCATAACTATGGCTACACCTTC.

J is TRBJ1-1 and V is TRBV4-2; no definite D call. The V and J ends lost 1 base and 3 bases respectively, with 12 bases between them. The germline gives CDR1 LGHNA, CDR2 YNFKEQ. The CDR3 contains 15 residues. The CDR3 sequence is CASSQAAGADTEAFF. The CDR3 DNA reads as TGTGCCAGCAGCCAAGCTGCGGGCGCGGACACTGAAGCTTTCTTT.

The rearrangement joins TRBV7-9 to TRBJ2-7, with D unresolved. With 1 base removed from V and 6 bases from J, the gap between germline ends came to 10 bases. Per germline, CDR1 SEHNR and CDR2 FQNEAQ (reference sequence). There are 13 residues in the CDR3. CDR3 in amino acids: CASSLDDFSEQYF. In nucleotides, the CDR3 is TGTGCCAGCAGCTTAGATGACTTTAGCGAGCAGTACTTC. Using reference TRBV7-9 and TRBJ2-7 for the parts outside the CDR3, the full variable domain is DTGVSQNPRHKITKRGQNVTFRCDPISEHNRLYWYRQTLGQGPEFLTYFQNEAQLEKSRLLSDRFSAERPKGSFSTLEIQRTEQGDSAMYLCASSLDDFSEQYFGPGTRLTVT.

The V and J genes are TRBV5-1 and TRBJ2-3; 7 bases map to TRBD1. CDR3 length: 15 residues. CDR1 is SGHRS and CDR2 is YFSETQ in the germline V gene. V lost 5 bases and J lost 1; bases outside the gene matches: 7. This CDR3 reads CASSRDGTGTDTQYF. CDR3 DNA sequence: TGCGCCAGCAGTAGAGACGGGACAGGCACAGATACGCAGTATTTT.

The rearrangement joins TRBV5-6 to TRBJ1-1; 7 bases line up with TRBD1. The CDR3 contains 17 residues. With 3 bases clipped from V and 5 bases from J, the junction kept 16 bases outside the gene matches. CDR1 is SGHDT, CDR2 YYEEEE, per germline. The chain's CDR3 is CASSSTPDRARRTEAFF. CDR3 nucleotide sequence: TGTGCCAGCAGCTCAACTCCAGACAGGGCGAGGAGGACTGAAGCTTTCTTT.

The chain's CDR3 is CASRRLAGEDTQYF. In DNA, the CDR3 is TGTGCCAGCAGGAGACTAGCGGGAGAAGATACGCAGTATTTT. V gene TRBV6-4 combines with J gene TRBJ2-3; 12 positions match TRBD2. The CDR3 consists of 14 residues. Germline values: CDR1 MRHNA, CDR2 SNTAGT. J lost 5 bases, V lost 6 bases, and 3 bases had no gene match.

The chain couples TRBV29-1 to TRBJ2-5; 10 bases are shared with TRBD2. The V gene's germline CDR1 is SQVTM and CDR2 ANQGSEA. V lost 3 bases to trimming and J lost 7 bases; unmatched junction nucleotides: 11. This CDR3 contains 15 residues. The CDR3 loop reads CSVDWASGRGGTQYF. The CDR3 DNA reads as TGCAGCGTTGATTGGGCTAGCGGGAGAGGGGGGACCCAGTACTTC.

J is TRBJ2-1 and V is TRBV28; possible D gene TRBD2, 5 bases. CDR1 MDHEN and CDR2 SYDVKM come from the germline V gene. The CDR3 has 15 residues. Between the trimmed V and J ends, which lost 3 bases and 7 bases, there was a span of 16 bases. The CDR3 nucleotides are TGTGCCAGCAGTTTCATACGGTTCTCGGGGAATGAGCAGTTCTTC. Amino acid sequence: CASSFIRFSGNEQFF.

The CDR3 region has the DNA TGTGCCAGTAGTATTAAGGACTTCCAAGAGACCCAGTACTTC. As protein: CASSIKDFQETQYF. The chain has TRBV19 and TRBJ2-5, with D possibly matching TRBD2 (5 bases). The CDR3 is 14 amino acids. Germline V CDR1 and CDR2: LNHDA, SQIVND (reference sequence). Trimming removed 3 bases at V and 1 base at J, with 9 bases between.